This T cell receptor (beta chain) was observed in a study of blood T cells in healthy people across ages. V lost 3 bases and J 12 bases, leaving 12 bases between the germline ends. CDR3 length: 12 residues. Germline assignment: CDR1 SNHLY and CDR2 FYNNEI. General study results and limits: TCR beta diversity tracked closely with naive T cell percentage. Researchers said unsorted PBMCs prevented a conclusive naive versus antigen-experienced comparison. Older individuals had lower TCR beta diversity per million T cells (the decline was roughly linear).

A note on this clonotype: Its specificity is unknown.

Primers used in a second PCR of about 7 to 11 cycles were a sample-barcoded 5' primer and a J-beta primer mix. Every molecule of cDNA carried a tag from a template-switch adaptor with 12 random nucleotides. TCRdb re-called the 5' RACE reads with MiXCR, one entry per CDR3 protein. The table lists about 1.5 million distinct CDR3 sequences, 35% to 45% of them singletons. The chain joins TRBV2 to TRBJ1-5, with no clear D. Sequenced input: blood. The sequence was collected from a woman between 18 and 29 years old in good health. The CDR3 here is CASSDVEWVQHF. DNA of the CDR3: TGTGCCAGCAGTGACGTCGAGTGGGTCCAGCATTTT.